The clone carrying this T cell receptor (beta chain) was picked up a small number of times. Its antigen is still unknown. The CDR3 covers 16 residues. Germline CDR1 SGDLS, CDR2 YYNGEE. V lost 2 bases, J lost 5 bases, and 6 bases stayed unmatched. This sample stems from a study of a mutant IDH1 vaccine in newly diagnosed glioma. In the study overall: Sex among treated patients split 62.5% male, roughly 38% female; mean age was roughly 40 years. Patients arrived already treated with radiotherapy, temozolomide, or both, most having had both.

Time point denoted: baseline, week 1 (first vaccination visit). Treatment given: pre-vaccination baseline after standard-of-care therapy. Donors harbored newly found WHO grade 3 or 4 IDH1-mutant, ATRX-lost astrocytomas. Generated by immunoSEQ multiplex PCR, the TCRdb table keeps only in-frame clones and is missing some. The sample lists under 35,000 clones, roughly 82% occurring once. Study conclusions and caveats: Pseudoprogression appeared independent of alterations in top peripheral clonotypes.

This specimen consisted of PBMCs, obtained from a glioma patient treated with radiotherapy, temozolomide or both. The sequence was obtained from a man aged 30 to 39 with glioma. The chain joins TRBV9 to TRBJ2-2; 10 bases fit TRBD1. CDR3 DNA: TGTGCCAGCAGCGTCGACATGGGACAGGGGACCGGGGAGCTGTTTTTT. Its protein is CASSVDMGQGTGELFF.